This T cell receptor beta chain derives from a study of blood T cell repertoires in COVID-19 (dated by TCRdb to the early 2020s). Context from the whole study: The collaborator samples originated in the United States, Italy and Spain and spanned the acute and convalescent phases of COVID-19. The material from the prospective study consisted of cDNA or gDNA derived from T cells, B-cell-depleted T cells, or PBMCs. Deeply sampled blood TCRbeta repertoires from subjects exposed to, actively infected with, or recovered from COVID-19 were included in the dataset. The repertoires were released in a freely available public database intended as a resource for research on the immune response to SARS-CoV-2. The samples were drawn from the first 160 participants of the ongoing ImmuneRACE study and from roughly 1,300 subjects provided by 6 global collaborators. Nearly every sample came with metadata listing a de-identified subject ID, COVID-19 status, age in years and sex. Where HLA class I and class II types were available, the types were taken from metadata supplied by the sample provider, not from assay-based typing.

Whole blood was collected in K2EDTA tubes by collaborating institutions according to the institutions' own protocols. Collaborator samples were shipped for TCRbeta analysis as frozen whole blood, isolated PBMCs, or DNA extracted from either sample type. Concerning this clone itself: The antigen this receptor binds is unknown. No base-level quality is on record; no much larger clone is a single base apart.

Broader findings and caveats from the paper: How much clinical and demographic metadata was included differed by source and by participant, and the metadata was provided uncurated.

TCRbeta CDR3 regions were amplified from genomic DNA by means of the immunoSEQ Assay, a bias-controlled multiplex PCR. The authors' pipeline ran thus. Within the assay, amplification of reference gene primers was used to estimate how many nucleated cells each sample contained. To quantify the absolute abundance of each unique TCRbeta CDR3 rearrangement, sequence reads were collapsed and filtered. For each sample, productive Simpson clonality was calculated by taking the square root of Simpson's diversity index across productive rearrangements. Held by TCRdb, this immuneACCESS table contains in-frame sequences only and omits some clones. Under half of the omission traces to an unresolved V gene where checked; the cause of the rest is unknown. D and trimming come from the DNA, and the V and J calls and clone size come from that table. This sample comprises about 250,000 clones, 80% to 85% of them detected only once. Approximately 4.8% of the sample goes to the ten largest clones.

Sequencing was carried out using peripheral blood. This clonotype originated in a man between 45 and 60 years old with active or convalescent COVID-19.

The DNA sequence reads TGTGCCTGGAGTGTGGGGGGTGAGGAGACCCAGTACTTC. This sequence encodes CAWSVGGEETQYF. This receptor chain uses TRBV30 and TRBJ2-5, with TRBD2 tentatively as D gene (6 bases match). Trimming removed 0 bases from V and 5 bases from J, leaving 10 bases between the germline ends. In the germline V gene (reference sequence), CDR1 corresponds to GTSNPN and CDR2 to SVGIG. From the cysteine up to the phenylalanine, the CDR3 has a length of 13 residues. Here the CDR3 DNA is all that survives: 39 bases in frame from base 1. The full variable domain, completed from the reference TRBV30 and TRBJ2-5 proteins outside the CDR3, reads SQTIHQWPATLVQPVGSPLSLECTVEGTSNPNLYWYRQAAGRGLQLLFYSVGIGQISSEVPQNLSASRPQDRQFILSSKKLLLSDSGFYLCAWSVGGEETQYFGPGTRLLVL.